The 30 T cell receptor beta chains in this list originate from one sample, sequenced in a study of T cells in women clearing cervical HPV infection. Sequencing used immunoSEQ multiplex PCR; TCRdb keeps in-frame clones, though not all of them. The repertoire table contains about 36,000 clones. Sequenced sample: blood buffy coat. The source is a woman aged 18 to 75 with a cervical HPV16 infection that either progressed to CIN3+ or cleared (not recorded which).

Comment on this clone: From the germline J gene comes the end of the CDR3, since the read stops 3 residues before it. The rearrangement joins TRBV7-2 to TRBJ2-5; TRBD1 matches at 9 bases. The CDR3 covers 15 residues. Unmatched junction bases numbered 5, after V lost 1 base and J lost 5 bases. Germline V gives CDR1 SGHTA, CDR2 FQGNSA. The CDR3: CASSLGTGVLETQYF. CDR3 DNA (partial): TGTGCCAGCAGCTTAGGGACAGGGGTATTGGAGACC.

Turning to this clone: The observed sequence ends 3 residues before the CDR3 terminus, with the missing tail filled in from the germline J gene. V is TRBV18 and J is TRBJ2-1; tentative D call: TRBD2 (5 bases). The length of the CDR3 is 12 residues. The V gene's germline CDR1 is KGHSH and CDR2 LQKENI. Trimming removed 8 bases from V and 8 bases from J, with 13 bases in between. The part of the CDR3 DNA that was read is TGTGCCAGCAAACCAGCGGACCATGAG. This codes for CASKPADHE. The entire CDR3 is CASKPADHEQFF.

As for this clone: The read gets to within 3 residues of the CDR3 end, and the germline J gene fills in the rest. The rearrangement links TRBV6-2 or TRBV6-3 to TRBJ1-1; D might be TRBD1 (5 bases). There are 16 residues in the CDR3. In germline, CDR1 is MNHEY, CDR2 SVGEGT. The germline V and J ends were trimmed by 0 bases and 6 bases, with 17 bases remaining between them. CDR3 sequence reads: CASSYSDRGDIAEAFF. The DNA read from the CDR3 is TGTGCCAGCAGTTACTCCGACAGAGGGGATATCGCTGAA.

To note about this clone: With the read ending 3 residues before the CDR3 end, the germline J gene is used to fill in that end. The gene calls are TRBV5-4 and TRBJ2-5; no firm D call. CDR3 length equals 14 residues. Germline CDR1 and CDR2: SGHNT and YYREEE (reference sequence). Trimming shortened V by 0 bases and J by 3 bases, and 9 bases separated the two germline ends. Here the CDR3 reads CASSLAGRKETQYF. The DNA read from the CDR3 is TGTGCCAGCAGCTTGGCAGGCAGAAAAGAGACC.

Turning to this clone: The read stops 3 residues short of the end of the CDR3; the missing end is completed from the germline J gene. The gene calls are TRBV7-3 and TRBJ2-5, with 8 bases lining up with TRBD2. Germline loops: CDR1 SGHTA, CDR2 FQGTGA. V shed 5 bases, J shed 0 bases, and the junction held 8 bases outside the gene matches. The CDR3 contains 16 residues. The CDR3 protein is CASSPGTSPYQETQYF. The covered CDR3 bases are TGTGCCAGCAGCCCCGGGACTAGTCCATACCAAGAGACC.

In the case of this clone: Read data end 3 residues before the CDR3 end; the end is taken from the germline J gene. The chain carries TRBV19 and TRBJ2-2; D gene unclear. V lost 7 bases to trimming and J lost 3 bases, with 6 bases between them. Germline V gives CDR1 LNHDA, CDR2 SQIVND (reference sequence). CDR3 size: 12 residues. CDR3 in amino acids: CASKKDTGELFF. CDR3 DNA (partial): TGTGCCAGTAAAAAGGACACCGGGGAG.

In regard to this clone: Read data end 3 residues before the CDR3 end; the end is taken from the germline J gene. This chain connects TRBV3-1 (or the pseudogene TRBV3-2) to TRBJ2-3; D perhaps matches TRBD2 (6 bases). This CDR3 is 15 amino acids long. The V end was cut by 1 base, the J end by 6 bases, with 14 bases between. The germline V gene encodes CDR1 LGHDT and CDR2 YNNKEL (reference sequence). The CDR3 bases that were read are TGTGCCAGCAGCCAAGCTATCGGGGGTGGGGATACG. Translation: CASSQAIGGGDT. The CDR3 as a whole reads CASSQAIGGGDTQYF.

As to this clone: The read comes to an end 3 residues before the CDR3 does, leaving the germline J gene to fill in the end. J is TRBJ2-3 and V is TRBV18; 9 nucleotides agree with TRBD1. The CDR3 length is 15 residues. J lost 3 bases, V lost 4 bases, and 5 bases had no gene match. Germline CDR1 and CDR2: KGHSH and LQKENI. The CDR3 loop is CASSLGQGITDTQYF. CDR3 bases read: TGTGCCAGCTCACTGGGACAGGGAATAACAGATACG.

On this clone: The read stops 3 residues short of the end of the CDR3; the missing end is completed from the germline J gene. The chain uses TRBV20-1 and TRBJ2-5, with TRBD2 matching over 8 bases. V was clipped by 3 bases and J by 1 base; unmatched bases: 4. Germline CDR1 is DFQATT and CDR2 is SNEGSKA (reference sequence). The CDR3 runs 14 residues. The sequenced CDR3 bases are TGCAGTGCTAGCGGGGGGGCCCTCCAAGAGACC. As protein: CSASGGALQET. The CDR3 as a whole reads CSASGGALQETQYF.

In the case of this clone: Sequencing ends 3 residues short of the CDR3 end; the germline J gene provides the rest. This chain uses TRBV2 with TRBJ1-5; 7 bases are a match to TRBD1. This CDR3 region has 16 residues. CDR1 and CDR2 from the germline V gene are SNHLY and FYNNEI. Trimming removed 6 bases from V and 3 bases from J; junction bases left unmatched: 11. CDR3 sequence reads: CASSGGQAYLNQPQHF. CDR3 DNA (partial): TGTGCCAGCAGCGGCGGACAGGCATACCTCAATCAGCCC. Variable domain in full (rest from reference TRBV2 and TRBJ1-5): EPEVTQTPSHQVTQMGQEVILRCVPISNHLYFYWYRQILGQKVEFLVSFYNNEISEKSEIFDDQFSVERPDGSNFTLKIRSTKLEDSAMYFCASSGGQAYLNQPQHFGDGTRLSIL.

With respect to this clone: The CDR3 extends 3 residues past the end of the read, so its final part is completed from the germline J gene. V is TRBV5-4 and J is TRBJ2-7; TRBD2 matches at 7 bases. Looked up from germline, CDR1 is SGHNT and CDR2 is YYREEE (reference sequence). The CDR3 has 14 amino acids. Germline trimming cut 10 bases from V and 0 bases from J; bases unmatched to any gene: 10. The CDR3 DNA, read in part, is TGTGCCGGGTCAGCGGGGATTAGCTCCTACGAG. It specifies CAGSAGISSYE. The entire CDR3 reads CAGSAGISSYEQYF.

As for this clone: The read stops 3 residues short of the end of the CDR3; the missing end is completed from the germline J gene. V gene TRBV6-2 or TRBV6-3 combines with J gene TRBJ2-3; no firm D call. The CDR3 sequence is 15 residues long. The V gene lost 5 bases and the J gene lost 3 bases, with 15 bases spanning the gap. Germline V gives CDR1 MNHEY, CDR2 SVGEGT. The covered CDR3 bases are TGTGCCAGCAGTGCCTCGCTAGGAGCGACAGATACG. Translating it yields CASSASLGATDT. The full CDR3 protein reads CASSASLGATDTQYF.

The CDR3 bases that were read are TGTGCCAGCAGCCCCCAGGGGGGGAACACTGAA. This codes for CASSPQGGNTE. The whole CDR3 sequence is CASSPQGGNTEAFF. This chain links TRBV7-9 with TRBJ1-1; TRBD1 matches 7 bases. The read ends 3 residues shy of where the CDR3 ends; the end is completed using the germline J gene. The CDR3 runs 14 residues. V shed 5 bases and J 1 base; nucleotides not matched to a gene: 4. In germline, CDR1 is SEHNR, CDR2 FQNEAQ (reference sequence).

About this clone: The read terminates 3 residues ahead of where the CDR3 ends, so the germline J gene completes it. The chain has TRBV2 and TRBJ2-3; TRBD1 matches 8 bases. CDR1 is SNHLY, CDR2 FYNNEI, per germline. The CDR3 consists of 15 residues. The DNA read from the CDR3 is TGTGCCAGCAGTGATGACAGGGGTCCTCAAGAGGCG. This translates into CASSDDRGPQEA. The entire CDR3 sequence reads CASSDDRGPQEAQYF. Together with reference TRBV2 and TRBJ2-3, the CDR3 gives the full variable domain: EPEVTQTPSHQVTQMGQEVILRCVPISNHLYFYWYRQILGQKVEFLVSFYNNEISEKSEIFDDQFSVERPDGSNFTLKIRSTKLEDSAMYFCASSDDRGPQEAQYFGPGTRLTVL.

Note on this clone: The read stops 3 residues short of the end of the CDR3; the missing end is completed from the germline J gene. The rearrangement links TRBV5-1 to TRBJ2-1; 7 bases are a match to TRBD1. Trimming at V came to 4 bases and at J to 4 bases, leaving 8 bases not matched to a gene. Germline-derived CDR1 and CDR2 are SGHRS and YFSETQ. The CDR3 totals 15 residues. The CDR3 spells CASSRQGEGYNEQFF. The covered CDR3 bases are TGCGCCAGCAGCCGACAGGGCGAGGGGTACAATGAG.

Remarks on this clone: The read ends 3 residues early relative to the CDR3; the germline J gene fills the gap. This rearrangement joins TRBV5-1 to TRBJ1-6, with 9 bases matching TRBD1. The CDR3 totals 16 residues. Per germline, CDR1 SGHRS and CDR2 YFSETQ. The trim removed 0 bases at V and 12 bases at J, leaving 10 bases unmatched. Incomplete CDR3 DNA: TGCGCCAGCAGCTTGGATGGCCCGGGACAGGGCGTACCC. Protein product: CASSLDGPGQGVP. The entire CDR3 sequence reads CASSLDGPGQGVPLHF.

Comment on this clone: The read stops 3 residues short of the end of the CDR3; the missing end is completed from the germline J gene. J is TRBJ1-5 and V is TRBV19; no reliable D call. The CDR3 has 15 amino acids. Trimming removed 7 bases from V and 0 bases from J, with 13 bases in between. The germline gives CDR1 LNHDA, CDR2 SQIVND (reference sequence). CDR3 loop: CASTLDGNSNQPQHF. The part of the CDR3 DNA that was read is TGTGCCAGTACCCTAGACGGAAATAGCAATCAGCCC.

Note on this clone: The CDR3 end falls 3 residues outside the read, so it is completed with the germline J gene. The rearrangement links TRBV19 to TRBJ1-4, with a tentative D call TRBD1 (5 bases). Germline values: CDR1 LNHDA, CDR2 SQIVND (reference sequence). The CDR3 runs 16 residues. The sequenced CDR3 bases are TGTGCCAGTAGTATAGGAGAGGGTTCTGGGGCCAACGTA. Amino acids: CASSIGEGSGANV. The complete CDR3 reads CASSIGEGSGANVLFF.

Concerning this clone itself: The sequenced fragment ends 3 residues before the CDR3 boundary, so the rest is inferred from the germline J gene. The J gene is TRBJ1-6, the V gene TRBV29-1, with D possibly being TRBD1 (6 bases). Trimming left V 2 bases short and J 9 bases short, with 11 bases between. Germline CDR1 reads SQVTM; CDR2 reads ANQGSEA. The CDR3 has 13 residues. CDR3 DNA, as far as it was read: TGCAGCGTTGAACTGGGGGCCGGTTCACCC. It translates to CSVELGAGSP. The full CDR3 is CSVELGAGSPLHF.

As to this clone: The read gets to within 3 residues of the CDR3 end, and the germline J gene fills in the rest. V is TRBV5-1 and J is TRBJ2-3, with D uncertain. CDR3 length: 14 residues. CDR1 is SGHRS and CDR2 is YFSETQ in the germline V gene. Trimming removed 7 bases at V and 0 bases at J, with 12 bases between. The DNA read from the CDR3 is TGCGCCAGCCAAGACACCGCTAGCACAGATACG. Translated: CASQDTASTDT. In full, the CDR3 reads CASQDTASTDTQYF.

In regard to this clone: The read gets to within 3 residues of the CDR3 end, and the germline J gene fills in the rest. This sample also contains other DNA sequences that code for the same CDR3. The chain employs TRBV18 and TRBJ1-3; D unclear. Germline CDR1 KGHSH, CDR2 LQKENI. The CDR3 totals 16 residues. Trimming took 0 bases from V and 3 from J, leaving 12 bases between them. The sequenced CDR3 bases are TGTGCCAGCTCACCACCAAACAGCAAAATTGGAAACACC. Translated: CASSPPNSKIGNT. The full CDR3 is CASSPPNSKIGNTIYF.

To note about this clone: The read finishes 3 residues shy of the CDR3 end, and the germline J gene is used to complete it. The chain couples TRBV2 to TRBJ2-4; the D gene is possibly TRBD2 (6 bases). The CDR3 sequence is 11 residues long. Looked up from germline, CDR1 is SNHLY and CDR2 is FYNNEI. The CDR3 protein is CASSELRGQYF. The sequenced CDR3 bases are TGTGCCAGCAGTGAATTGCGGGGT.

About this clone itself: The read terminates 3 residues ahead of where the CDR3 ends, so the germline J gene completes it. The chain joins TRBV11-2 to TRBJ2-7; possible D gene TRBD1, 6 bases. CDR1 and CDR2 (germline): SGHAT, FQNNGV. Trimming stripped 5 bases from V and 4 bases from J, with 12 bases between. The CDR3 has 13 amino acids. Partial CDR3 DNA: TGTGCCAGCAGCCCTCACAGGGTTTACGAG. Translated: CASSPHRVYE. In full, the CDR3 is CASSPHRVYEQYF. Combining the CDR3 with reference TRBV11-2 and TRBJ2-7 gives the whole variable domain EAGVAQSPRYKIIEKRQSVAFWCNPISGHATLYWYQQILGQGPKLLIQFQNNGVVDDSQLPKDRFSAERLKGVDSTLKIQPAKLEDSAVYLCASSPHRVYEQYFGPGTRLTVT.

A note on this clone: The read comes to an end 3 residues before the CDR3 does, leaving the germline J gene to fill in the end. The chain employs TRBV20-1 and TRBJ2-2; TRBD2 is a possible D gene (5 bases). The ends were cut back, 0 bases at V and 1 base at J, with 15 bases in the middle. This CDR3 region has 17 residues. Germline CDR1 and CDR2: DFQATT and SNEGSKA (reference sequence). CDR3 DNA (partial): TGCAGTGCTAGAGATCGCGGGCTACCTTGGAACACCGGGGAG. This codes for CSARDRGLPWNTGE. The CDR3 in full is CSARDRGLPWNTGELFF.

Details on this clone: The CDR3 goes on 3 residues after the read ends, and that part is filled in from the germline J gene. V and J are TRBV5-1 and TRBJ2-7, with 11 bases matching TRBD2. There are 14 residues in the CDR3. Germline V lookup: CDR1 SGHRS, CDR2 YFSETQ. Trimming removed 4 bases from V and 1 base from J; junction bases left unmatched: 1. This CDR3 is CASSPSGGSYEQYF. The CDR3 bases that were read are TGCGCCAGCAGCCCTAGCGGGGGGTCCTACGAG. The full variable domain, in which reference TRBV5-1 and TRBJ2-7 provide the parts outside the CDR3, is KAGVTQTPRYLIKTRGQQVTLSCSPISGHRSVSWYQQTPGQGLQFLFEYFSETQRNKGNFPGRFSGRQFSNSRSEMNVSTLELGDSALYLCASSPSGGSYEQYFGPGTRLTVT.

A note on this clone: The read gets to within 3 residues of the CDR3 end, and the germline J gene fills in the rest. The gene calls are TRBV4-2 and TRBJ2-1; 15 positions agree with TRBD2. Germline CDR1 and CDR2: LGHNA and YNFKEQ. The CDR3 totals 18 residues. The junction had 11 bases not matched to a gene; V was cut back by 4 bases and J by 7 bases. The sequenced CDR3 bases are TGTGCCAGCAGCCCAAGGACTAGCGGGGGGGCTTACCCAAATGAG. Its translation: CASSPRTSGGAYPNE. The full CDR3 reads CASSPRTSGGAYPNEQFF.

As regards this clone: The CDR3 is cut off 3 residues early in the read; its end comes from the germline J gene. The chain joins TRBV5-1 to TRBJ2-5, with 7 bases lining up with TRBD1. Per germline, CDR1 SGHRS and CDR2 YFSETQ. The CDR3 sequence is 16 residues long. The chain's CDR3 is CASSLAGQASTDTQYF. The sequenced part of the CDR3 DNA is TGCGCCAGCAGCTTGGCCGGACAGGCTAGCACAGATACC.

Concerning this clone: The CDR3 end is not reached by the read, which stops 3 residues before it; the germline J gene fills it in. The V gene is TRBV28, the J gene TRBJ1-5; no clear D. CDR3 length: 16 amino acids. The V and J ends lost 6 bases and 0 bases respectively, with 15 bases between them. Germline CDR1 MDHEN, CDR2 SYDVKM. The CDR3 sequence is CASRSLVRGSNQPQHF. The CDR3 bases that were read are TGTGCCAGCAGAAGTCTTGTTCGGGGTAGCAATCAGCCC.

Of note for this clone: Read data end 3 residues before the CDR3 end; the end is taken from the germline J gene. V gene TRBV20-1 combines with J gene TRBJ2-3; TRBD2 matches 9 bases. Per the germline V gene, CDR1 is DFQATT and CDR2 is SNEGSKA (reference sequence). The CDR3 is 16 amino acids. The part of the CDR3 DNA that was read is TGCAGTGCTAGAGATCGAAGTCTAGCGGGGCAAGAGACG. The encoded protein is CSARDRSLAGQET. The full-length CDR3 reads as CSARDRSLAGQETQYF.

Concerning this clone: The read terminates 3 residues before the CDR3 end, so the remaining end is supplied by the germline J gene. The chain uses TRBV5-4 and TRBJ2-5; TRBD1 matches at 7 bases. The trim removed 3 bases at V and 3 bases at J, leaving 5 bases unmatched. The germline CDR1 and CDR2 sequences are SGHNT and YYREEE (reference sequence). The CDR3 covers 14 residues. The CDR3 bases that were read are TGTGCCAGCAGCTCTCGGCAGGGGGAAGAGACC. It yields the protein CASSSRQGEET. The complete CDR3 protein is CASSSRQGEETQYF.